The 26 T cell receptor beta chains reported below all come from one sample, sequenced in a study of T cell responses to AZD1222 COVID-19 vaccine. Produced via immunoSEQ multiplex PCR; TCRdb's table is partial and in-frame only. This table holds about 140,000 clones, 80% to 95% found once. This specimen consisted of peripheral blood, obtained 28 days after the second AZD1222 dose. The receptors derive from an adult who received the AZD1222 COVID-19 vaccine.

This clone was picked up one time. J is TRBJ1-2 and V is TRBV13; 8 nucleotides match TRBD1. This CDR3 region has 14 residues. After removal of 5 bases from V and 4 bases from J, the junction contained 6 bases not matched to a gene. Germline-derived CDR1 and CDR2 are PRHDT and FYEKMQ (reference sequence). CDR3 nucleotide sequence: TGTGCCAGCAGCCCGGGACAGGTTCTCTATGGCTACACCTTC. It yields the protein CASSPGQVLYGYTF.

The table lists this clone with a count of one. CDR3 protein: CASSQSPSYNEQFF. In nucleotides, the CDR3 is TGTGCCAGCAGCCAGTCCCCGTCCTACAATGAGCAGTTCTTC. This chain uses TRBV3-1 (or the pseudogene TRBV3-2) with TRBJ2-1; D is unresolved. The CDR3 length is 14 residues. Trimming left V 3 bases short and J 1 base short, with 7 bases between. The germline V gene has CDR1 LGHDT and CDR2 YNNKEL (reference sequence).

The chain carries TRBV2 and TRBJ2-3; D unclear. This CDR3 is 12 amino acids long. Germline V gives CDR1 SNHLY, CDR2 FYNNEI. V gave up 4 bases and J gave up 5 bases, with 7 bases separating them. CDR3 bases: TGTGCCAGCAGTGTTTCTCGAGATACGCAGTATTTT. Encoded protein: CASSVSRDTQYF.

The chain carries TRBV28 and TRBJ1-3; D possibly corresponds to TRBD1 (6 bases). V dropped 3 bases and J dropped 3 bases, with 12 bases sitting between them. Germline V gene lookup returns CDR1 MDHEN and CDR2 SYDVKM. The CDR3 sequence is 15 residues long. The CDR3 reads CASSFPAGVGNTIYF. CDR3 DNA sequence: TGTGCCAGCAGTTTCCCGGCAGGGGTTGGAAACACCATATATTTT.

This clone was seen once. The V call is TRBV7-2, the J call TRBJ1-3, with 8 positions matching TRBD1. Germline loops: CDR1 SGHTA, CDR2 FQGNSA. Trimming removed 3 bases from V and 2 bases from J; junction bases left unmatched: 6. There are 16 residues in the CDR3. CDR3: CASSFAGGEAGNTIYF. CDR3 nucleotides: TGTGCCAGCAGCTTCGCAGGGGGCGAGGCTGGAAACACCATATATTTT.

The J gene is TRBJ2-3, the V gene TRBV27; D is tentatively TRBD1 or TRBD2 (5 bases each). From germline, CDR1 is MNHEY and CDR2 SMNVEV (reference sequence). This CDR3 has 14 residues. Trimming removed 5 bases at V and 3 bases at J, with 12 bases between. The CDR3 protein is CASSPGTGTDTQYF. The CDR3 DNA is TGTGCCAGCAGTCCCGGGACCGGGACAGATACGCAGTATTTT.

The chain recombines TRBV11-2 with TRBJ2-2; D possibly corresponds to TRBD2 (5 bases). The V and J ends lost 5 bases and 3 bases respectively, with 13 bases between them. CDR3 size: 15 residues. Germline assignment: CDR1 SGHAT and CDR2 FQNNGV. DNA for the CDR3: TGTGCCAGCAGCCAAATCGGGAAATACACCGGGGAGCTGTTTTTT. Amino acid sequence: CASSQIGKYTGELFF.

This chain uses TRBV3-1 (or the pseudogene TRBV3-2) with TRBJ2-3; 10 positions agree with TRBD2. V lost 5 bases and J lost 0; bases outside the gene matches: 11. The CDR3 loop spans 18 amino acids. Germline CDR1 reads LGHDT; CDR2 reads YNNKEL (reference sequence). CDR3 DNA: TGTGCCAGCAGCTTCGGACTAGCGGACACATCTAGCACAGATACGCAGTATTTT. Its translation is CASSFGLADTSSTDTQYF.

The gene calls are TRBV19 and TRBJ1-4, with 7 bases aligning to TRBD1. Trimming cost V 6 bases and J 7 bases; bases outside gene matches: 8. This CDR3 is 14 amino acids long. The germline V gene encodes CDR1 LNHDA and CDR2 SQIVND (reference sequence). CDR3 DNA sequence: TGTGCCAGTAGCACGGGGAGGGGGCTTGAAAAACTGTTTTTT. This translates into CASSTGRGLEKLFF.

This rearrangement joins TRBV3-1 (or the pseudogene TRBV3-2) to TRBJ2-3; tentative D call: TRBD2 (6 bases). Germline CDR1 is LGHDT and CDR2 is YNNKEL (reference sequence). CDR3 length: 14 residues. Trimming removed 1 base at V and 7 bases at J, with 12 bases between. The CDR3 DNA reads as TGTGCCAGCAGCCAAGCGGGAGAGACAAATACGCAGTATTTT. It yields the protein CASSQAGETNTQYF.

The table lists this clone with a count of one. The chain joins TRBV15 to TRBJ2-5; the D call may be TRBD1 or TRBD2 (5 bases each). Germline CDR1 and CDR2: LNHNV and YYDKDF (reference sequence). V was trimmed by 1 base and J by 2 bases, leaving 20 bases between them. The CDR3 has 18 amino acids. The DNA of the CDR3 is TGTGCCACCAGCAGAGGAGGGCAGGGCAGGGTCGGGCAAGAGACCCAGTACTTC. It yields the protein CATSRGGQGRVGQETQYF.

V and J are TRBV4-2 and TRBJ1-2; D gene ambiguous. The V gene's germline CDR1 is LGHNA and CDR2 YNFKEQ. The CDR3 totals 14 residues. V gave up 1 base and J gave up 7 bases, with 13 bases separating them. The CDR3 spells CASSQGAQASGYTF. DNA for the CDR3: TGTGCCAGCAGCCAAGGCGCCCAGGCGAGTGGCTACACCTTC.

The chain recombines TRBV2 with TRBJ1-1; TRBD1 matches 10 bases. Germline CDR1 reads SNHLY; CDR2 reads FYNNEI. There are 15 residues in the CDR3. V gave up 6 bases and J gave up 3 bases; unmatched junction bases: 7. This CDR3 reads CASRDRQGADTEAFF. The CDR3, as DNA: TGTGCCAGCAGAGACAGACAGGGGGCGGACACTGAAGCTTTCTTT.

This clone was recorded once. The rearrangement joins TRBV6-2 or TRBV6-3 to TRBJ2-7, with a weak D call TRBD2 (5 bases). Looked up from germline, CDR1 is MNHEY and CDR2 is SVGEGT. CDR3 size: 16 residues. Trimming removed 2 bases from V and 0 bases from J, with 14 bases in between. Written as DNA, the CDR3 is TGTGCCAGCAGTTACAGGAGCGGTTCGTACTCCTACGAGCAGTACTTC. As protein: CASSYRSGSYSYEQYF.

This clone appeared once. V and J are TRBV18 and TRBJ1-3; TRBD1 is a possible D gene (6 bases). Per germline, CDR1 KGHSH and CDR2 LQKENI. This CDR3 comprises 15 residues. Trimming took 4 bases from V and 0 from J, leaving 10 bases between them. The CDR3 sequence: CASSLQGFSGNTIYF. The CDR3 bases are TGTGCCAGCTCACTACAGGGTTTCTCTGGAAACACCATATATTTT.

This chain uses TRBV10-3 with TRBJ1-2; 8 bases map to TRBD1. V was clipped by 3 bases and J by 3 bases; unmatched bases: 6. CDR3 length equals 15 residues. Germline V gives CDR1 ENHRY, CDR2 SYGVKD. The CDR3 bases are TGTGCCATCAGTGATATCAGGGGGCTCGACTATGGCTACACCTTC. Translating gives CAISDIRGLDYGYTF.

The chain employs TRBV7-2 and TRBJ2-2, with 7 bases fitting TRBD1. CDR3 length: 15 amino acids. The V gene's germline CDR1 is SGHTA and CDR2 FQGNSA. V trimming: 5 bases; J trimming: 4 bases; junction bases outside the gene matches: 7. The CDR3 protein is CASSKTGAGTGELFF. The CDR3, as DNA: TGTGCCAGCAGCAAAACAGGGGCGGGCACCGGGGAGCTGTTTTTT.

The V and J genes are TRBV7-2 and TRBJ2-7; D possibly corresponds to TRBD2 (6 bases). V was clipped by 1 base and J by 1 base, with 8 bases between them. CDR3 length: 14 amino acids. Germline CDR1 reads SGHTA; CDR2 reads FQGNSA. CDR3 region: CASSLVGGSYEQYF. CDR3 in DNA: TGTGCCAGCAGCTTAGTAGGAGGGTCCTACGAGCAGTACTTC.

The CDR3 loop reads CASSLADQTGTWWYEKLFF. DNA for the CDR3: TGTGCCAGCAGCTTAGCGGACCAGACAGGGACGTGGTGGTATGAAAAACTGTTTTTT. This chain uses TRBV7-9 with TRBJ1-4; 7 bases agree with TRBD1. The germline CDR1 and CDR2 sequences are SEHNR and FQNEAQ (reference sequence). The V and J ends lost 0 bases and 6 bases, in that order; junction bases with no gene match: 16. The CDR3 contains 19 residues. Full variable domain (remainder filled in from reference TRBV7-9 and TRBJ1-4): DTGVSQNPRHKITKRGQNVTFRCDPISEHNRLYWYRQTLGQGPEFLTYFQNEAQLEKSRLLSDRFSAERPKGSFSTLEIQRTEQGDSAMYLCASSLADQTGTWWYEKLFFGSGTQLSVL.

This chain uses TRBV5-1 with TRBJ2-7; D unclear. Germline V gene data show CDR1 as SGHRS and CDR2 as YFSETQ. The CDR3 covers 12 residues. The ends were cut back, 3 bases at V and 5 bases at J, with 9 bases in the middle. The CDR3 DNA follows: TGCGCCAGCAGCTGGGAAGGGAACGAGCAGTACTTC. Its translation: CASSWEGNEQYF.

The chain uses TRBV6-5 and TRBJ2-1; D uncertain. Germline V gene lookup returns CDR1 MNHEY and CDR2 SVGAGI. Trimming took off 6 bases at V and 8 bases at J, with 5 bases between the two ends. This CDR3 contains 10 residues. CDR3 sequence: CASRGHEQFF. Written as DNA, the CDR3 is TGTGCCAGCAGGGGCCATGAGCAGTTCTTC.

J is TRBJ1-1 and V is TRBV19; 7 bases map to TRBD1. CDR1 LNHDA and CDR2 SQIVND come from the germline V gene (reference sequence). The ends lost 5 bases at V and 4 bases at J; junction bases unmatched: 4. CDR3 size: 13 residues. The CDR3 spells CASSDTGVTEAFF. The DNA of the CDR3 is TGTGCCAGTAGTGATACAGGGGTCACTGAAGCTTTCTTT.

This clone was seen a single time. This CDR3 reads CASSQQRTPQFF. In DNA form, the CDR3 reads TGTGCCAGCAGTCAACAGCGGACGCCGCAGTTCTTC. This sequence joins TRBV6-6 and TRBJ2-1; D possibly corresponds to TRBD2 (5 bases). Trimming removed 5 bases from V and 12 bases from J, with 14 bases in between. The germline CDR1 and CDR2 sequences are MNHNY and SVGAGI (reference sequence). This CDR3 spans 12 amino acids.

This chain joins TRBV6-5 and TRBJ1-2; 11 bases fit TRBD1. J gave up 7 bases and V 6 bases, and 7 bases lay outside the gene matches. This CDR3 comprises 14 residues. Germline V gives CDR1 MNHEY, CDR2 SVGAGI. In DNA, the CDR3 is TGTGCCAGCAGCTACGGACAGGGGGCCGGTGGCTACACCTTC. It is translated as CASSYGQGAGGYTF.

The chain joins TRBV27 to TRBJ1-2, with 8 bases identical to TRBD1. The V segment lost 3 bases and the J segment 8 bases; nucleotides outside the gene matches: 8. Germline assignment: CDR1 MNHEY and CDR2 SMNVEV (reference sequence). The CDR3 extends over 14 amino acids. The DNA of the CDR3 is TGTGCCAGCAGTTTTAGGGCAGGGGGCGGCGGCTACACCTTC. This codes for CASSFRAGGGGYTF.

The rearrangement links TRBV7-2 to TRBJ1-2; TRBD1 aligns across 10 bases. In germline, CDR1 is SGHTA, CDR2 FQGNSA. This CDR3 comprises 17 residues. Trimming at V came to 2 bases and at J to 2 bases, leaving 8 bases not matched to a gene. CDR3 sequence reads: CASSLTGQGIGNYGYTF. Here the CDR3 DNA reads TGTGCCAGCAGCTTAACGGGACAGGGGATTGGCAACTATGGCTACACCTTC.